The entry that follows covers one T cell receptor (beta chain) sequence. Its antigen is currently unknown. TCRbeta library construction was performed incorporating unique molecular identifiers. TCRdb reprocessed the PCR reads via MiXCR and lists one record per CDR3 protein. This sample carries about 980,000 distinct CDR3 sequences, about 26% of them seen once, and the ten largest clones take over 25%. The data were obtained in a study of T-cell reconstitution after alpha-beta-depleted transplantation in children. Points from the study as a whole: Once a year had passed after transplant, T-cell counts and diversity came mostly from newly produced T cells.

The CDR3 sequence is 14 residues long. The V gene lost 5 bases and the J gene lost 5 bases, with 13 bases spanning the gap. The starting material was PBMCs, mostly from graft donor cells, obtained 360 days after TCRalphabeta/CD19-depleted stem cell transplant. J is TRBJ2-1 and V is TRBV12-3 or TRBV12-4, with D perhaps TRBD1 (5 bases). This clonotype originated in a boy under three years old who had a stem cell transplant for SCID, so the T cells may come from the graft donor. The DNA for the CDR3 is TGTGCCAGCAGTCTCTCCGACAGAGACAATGAGCAGTTCTTC. Residues: CASSLSDRDNEQFF.